These 4 T cell receptor beta chains originate from one sample sequenced in a study of blood T cell repertoires in COVID-19. Here immunoSEQ multiplex PCR was the method, and the copy in TCRdb shows in-frame clones only, minus some. Among some 390,000 clones listed, under 90% were seen once. The source material was PBMCs or T cells enriched from blood (not recorded which). These TCRs come from a woman in her 30s who had recovered from COVID-19.

The chain joins TRBV7-3 to TRBJ1-3; D is undetermined. Germline assignment: CDR1 SGHTA and CDR2 FQGTGA. Trimming shortened V by 0 bases and J by 10 bases, and 10 bases separated the two germline ends. CDR3 length: 13 residues. CDR3 in amino acids: CASSLTTGSTIYF. The CDR3 bases are TGTGCCAGCAGCTTAACGACGGGTTCGACCATATATTTT.

The chain links TRBV7-2 to TRBJ2-1; 8 bases map to TRBD2. The CDR3 runs to 15 residues. J lost 6 bases, V lost 3 bases, and 7 bases had no gene match. Germline CDR1 and CDR2: SGHTA and FQGNSA. The CDR3 reads CASSFQSGSFNEQFF. Written as DNA, the CDR3 is TGTGCCAGCAGCTTTCAAAGCGGGAGTTTCAATGAGCAGTTCTTC.

The chain couples TRBV7-2 to TRBJ2-1; 9 nucleotides align to TRBD2. With 6 bases clipped from V and 14 bases from J, the junction kept 11 bases outside the gene matches. This CDR3 is built from 13 residues. Germline V gives CDR1 SGHTA, CDR2 FQGNSA. The CDR3 sequence is CASRPASGNEKFF. In nucleotides, the CDR3 is TGTGCCAGCAGACCAGCTAGCGGGAACGAGAAGTTCTTC.

V gene TRBV20-1 combines with J gene TRBJ2-7; 8 nucleotides align to TRBD2. The CDR3 totals 12 residues. The germline V gene has CDR1 DFQATT and CDR2 SNEGSKA (reference sequence). The V and J ends lost 7 bases and 3 bases, in that order; junction bases with no gene match: 5. CDR3 region: CSVSSGNYEQYF. The DNA for the CDR3 is TGCAGTGTTAGTAGCGGGAACTACGAGCAGTACTTC.